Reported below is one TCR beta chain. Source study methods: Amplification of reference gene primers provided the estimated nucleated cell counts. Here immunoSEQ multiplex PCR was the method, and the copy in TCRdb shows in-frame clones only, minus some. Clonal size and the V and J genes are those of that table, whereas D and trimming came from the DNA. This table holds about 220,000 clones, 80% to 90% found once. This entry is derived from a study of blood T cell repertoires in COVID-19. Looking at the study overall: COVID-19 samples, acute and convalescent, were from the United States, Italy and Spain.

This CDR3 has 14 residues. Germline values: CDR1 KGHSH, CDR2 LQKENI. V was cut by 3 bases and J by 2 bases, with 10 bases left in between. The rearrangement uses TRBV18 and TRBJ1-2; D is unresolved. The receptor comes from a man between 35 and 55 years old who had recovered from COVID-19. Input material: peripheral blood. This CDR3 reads CASSPPGLNYGYTF. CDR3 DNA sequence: TGTGCCAGCTCACCCCCAGGACTAAACTATGGCTACACCTTC.